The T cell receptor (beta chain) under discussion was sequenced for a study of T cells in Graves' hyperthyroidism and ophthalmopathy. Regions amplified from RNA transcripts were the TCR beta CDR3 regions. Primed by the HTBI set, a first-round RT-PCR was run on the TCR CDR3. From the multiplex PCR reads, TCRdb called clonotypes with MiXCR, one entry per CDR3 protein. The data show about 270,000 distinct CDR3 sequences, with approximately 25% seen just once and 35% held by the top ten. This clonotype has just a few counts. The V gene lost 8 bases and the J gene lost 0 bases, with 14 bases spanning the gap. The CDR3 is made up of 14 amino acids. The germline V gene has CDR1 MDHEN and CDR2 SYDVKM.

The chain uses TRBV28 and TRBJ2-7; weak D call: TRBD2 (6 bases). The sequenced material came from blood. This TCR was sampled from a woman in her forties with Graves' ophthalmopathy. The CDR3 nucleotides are TGTGCCAGCTTAGCGGAGATTAGCTCCTACGAGCAGTACTTC. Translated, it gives CASLAEISSYEQYF.